These T cell receptor beta chains were read from a single sample in a study of identical twins. One entry per CDR3 protein results from TCRdb running MiXCR on the 5' RACE reads. The sample has about 520,000 distinct CDR3 sequences, around 20% seen once. The same data also went into a second study, on T cells expressing NK-cell markers.

Source material: CD4+ T cells sorted from blood. These receptors originate from a woman aged 18-30 years in good health. Each CDR3 is given with its conserved first and last residue. Fields, in order: J gene, D gene, V gene, clone size, CDR3 DNA, CDR3 protein. A D gene is named only where the DNA matches it firmly. Size is omitted from some rows. Given values are once, few, many or a class for expanded clones.

J gene: TRBJ2-3; D gene: -; V gene: TRBV4-3; clone size: many; CDR3 DNA: TGCGCCAGCAGCCGGGGGGATGCACGCACAGATACGCAGTATTTT; CDR3 protein: CASSRGDARTDTQYF
J gene: TRBJ2-3; D gene: -; V gene: TRBV6-5; clone size: few; CDR3 DNA: TGTGCCAGCACTTCCCTCACCTTCACAGATACGCAGTATTTT; CDR3 protein: CASTSLTFTDTQYF
J gene: TRBJ2-1; D gene: -; V gene: TRBV29-1; clone size: few; CDR3 DNA: TGCAGCGTTTCCGGCTCCCCTCCCTACAATGAGCAGTTCTTC; CDR3 protein: CSVSGSPPYNEQFF
J gene: TRBJ2-1; D gene: TRBD1; V gene: TRBV9; clone size: few; CDR3 DNA: TGTGCCAGCAGCGTAACAGGGGGCAATGAGCAGTTCTTC; CDR3 protein: CASSVTGGNEQFF
J gene: TRBJ1-1; D gene: -; V gene: TRBV29-1; clone size: many; CDR3 DNA: TGCAGCGTTGCCTTATGGGACACTCAAGCTTTCTTT; CDR3 protein: CSVALWDTQAFF
J gene: TRBJ2-5; D gene: -; V gene: TRBV20-1; clone size: few; CDR3 DNA: TGCAGTGCCCTTTCTGGGTACCAAGAGACCCAGTACTTC; CDR3 protein: CSALSGYQETQYF
J gene: TRBJ2-2; D gene: -; V gene: TRBV6-1; clone size: -; CDR3 DNA: TGTGCCAGCGGGAAGGGCCTGCCCGGGGAGCTGTTTTTT; CDR3 protein: CASGKGLPGELFF
J gene: TRBJ2-1; D gene: -; V gene: TRBV11-2; clone size: -; CDR3 DNA: TGTGCCAGCAGCTACCCAATAGGGGGGTGGTCCTACAATGAGCAGTTCTTC; CDR3 protein: CASSYPIGGWSYNEQFF
J gene: TRBJ1-1; D gene: -; V gene: TRBV6-1; clone size: once; CDR3 DNA: TGTGCCAGCCGGGCCCACATGAACACTGAAGCTTTCTTT; CDR3 protein: CASRAHMNTEAFF
J gene: TRBJ2-2; D gene: TRBD2; V gene: TRBV10-3; clone size: few; CDR3 DNA: TGTGCCATCAGTGAGTCGGGACTAGGGAACACCGGGGAGCTGTTTTTT; CDR3 protein: CAISESGLGNTGELFF
J gene: TRBJ2-3; D gene: TRBD2; V gene: TRBV10-3; clone size: many; CDR3 DNA: TGTGCCATCAGGGATCTAGCGGGGTTCAGCACAGATACGCAGTATTTT; CDR3 protein: CAIRDLAGFSTDTQYF
J gene: TRBJ2-1; D gene: -; V gene: TRBV12-3/TRBV12-4; clone size: -; CDR3 DNA: TGTGCCAGCAGTTCTAACCTTAGGGTGTCTGAGCAGTTCTTC; CDR3 protein: CASSSNLRVSEQFF
J gene: TRBJ2-3; D gene: TRBD2; V gene: TRBV10-3; clone size: many; CDR3 DNA: TGTGCCATCAGTGACGAGTCACGAAGCGGGGGTGCAACAGATACGCAGTATTTT; CDR3 protein: CAISDESRSGGATDTQYF
J gene: TRBJ2-7; D gene: TRBD2; V gene: TRBV20-1; clone size: few; CDR3 DNA: TGCAGTGCTAGAGGGGACGGGAGGGCCTACGAGCAGTACTTC; CDR3 protein: CSARGDGRAYEQYF
J gene: TRBJ1-2; D gene: -; V gene: TRBV29-1; clone size: once; CDR3 DNA: TGCAGCGTTATCCGGACGAGTACCTATGGCTACACCTTC; CDR3 protein: CSVIRTSTYGYTF
J gene: TRBJ1-5; D gene: -; V gene: TRBV10-3; clone size: -; CDR3 DNA: TGTGCCACCAGGGAAGGAGGCAATCAGCCCCAGCATTTT; CDR3 protein: CATREGGNQPQHF
J gene: TRBJ1-5; D gene: -; V gene: TRBV10-3; clone size: -; CDR3 DNA: TGTGCCTCTACTAAACAGCGGGACAATCAGCCCCAGCATTTT; CDR3 protein: CASTKQRDNQPQHF
J gene: TRBJ1-2; D gene: -; V gene: TRBV29-1; clone size: few; CDR3 DNA: TGCAGCGTCCAACTACAGGGACAAATTGGCTACACCTTC; CDR3 protein: CSVQLQGQIGYTF
J gene: TRBJ2-3; D gene: TRBD2; V gene: TRBV7-2; clone size: few; CDR3 DNA: TGTGCCAGCAGCCCCGGACTAGCGGGAGAATCAGATACGCAGTATTTT; CDR3 protein: CASSPGLAGESDTQYF
J gene: TRBJ2-3; D gene: TRBD2; V gene: TRBV10-3; clone size: -; CDR3 DNA: TGTGCCATCGGGACTAGCGAGGTCACAGATACGCAGTATTTT; CDR3 protein: CAIGTSEVTDTQYF
J gene: TRBJ1-1; D gene: -; V gene: TRBV30; clone size: few; CDR3 DNA: TGTGCCTGGACTAAACGGCGAATGAACACTGAAGCTTTCTTT; CDR3 protein: CAWTKRRMNTEAFF
J gene: TRBJ2-5; D gene: -; V gene: TRBV12-3/TRBV12-4; clone size: -; CDR3 DNA: TGTGCCAGCTGCAGACAGCTCCAAGGGGAGACCCAGTACTTC; CDR3 protein: CASCRQLQGETQYF
J gene: TRBJ1-5; D gene: -; V gene: TRBV10-3; clone size: few; CDR3 DNA: TGTGCCATCAGTGAGTTCGGGCAGGGGAGTCAGCCCCAGCATTTT; CDR3 protein: CAISEFGQGSQPQHF
J gene: TRBJ2-1; D gene: TRBD2; V gene: TRBV9; clone size: many; CDR3 DNA: TGTGCCAGCAGCGTTAGCGGGAGGCCAAACAATGAGCAGTTCTTC; CDR3 protein: CASSVSGRPNNEQFF
J gene: TRBJ1-1; D gene: -; V gene: TRBV20-1; clone size: many; CDR3 DNA: TGCAGTGCTAGACTGCGGCATCCGAACACTGAAGCTTTCTTT; CDR3 protein: CSARLRHPNTEAFF
J gene: TRBJ2-1; D gene: TRBD2; V gene: TRBV29-1; clone size: many; CDR3 DNA: TGCAGCGTTGAAAGTCCTAGCGGGAGGATTAGTGAGCAGTTCTTC; CDR3 protein: CSVESPSGRISEQFF
J gene: TRBJ2-4; D gene: -; V gene: TRBV12-3/TRBV12-4; clone size: many; CDR3 DNA: TGTGCCAGCAGTTACACAGCAGCCAAAAACATTCAGTACTTC; CDR3 protein: CASSYTAAKNIQYF
J gene: TRBJ1-5; D gene: -; V gene: TRBV12-3/TRBV12-4; clone size: -; CDR3 DNA: TGTGCCAGCAGTTTGCAGGCGGATAGCAATCAGCCCCAGCATTTT; CDR3 protein: CASSLQADSNQPQHF
J gene: TRBJ1-1; D gene: -; V gene: TRBV20-1; clone size: few; CDR3 DNA: TGCAGTGCTAGCGAAATAAACACTGAAGCTTTCTTT; CDR3 protein: CSASEINTEAFF
J gene: TRBJ1-2; D gene: -; V gene: TRBV6-1; clone size: many; CDR3 DNA: TGTGCCAGCAGTAAAGGACATAACATTGACTACACCTTC; CDR3 protein: CASSKGHNIDYTF
J gene: TRBJ2-3; D gene: -; V gene: TRBV30; clone size: few; CDR3 DNA: TGTGCCTGGAGTCGGACGGGATGGGTAGATACGCAGTATTTT; CDR3 protein: CAWSRTGWVDTQYF
J gene: TRBJ2-3; D gene: TRBD1; V gene: TRBV10-1; clone size: many; CDR3 DNA: TGCGCCAGCAGGGCCGGGACAGGACGCACAGATACGCAGTATTTT; CDR3 protein: CASRAGTGRTDTQYF
J gene: TRBJ2-3; D gene: -; V gene: TRBV7-2; clone size: few; CDR3 DNA: TGTGCCAGCAGTCCTACCCGGGGTTCGAGCACAGATACGCAGTATTTT; CDR3 protein: CASSPTRGSSTDTQYF
J gene: TRBJ2-3; D gene: -; V gene: TRBV5-1; clone size: few; CDR3 DNA: TGCGCCAGCAGCTTGGGGTGGCTCCTCCCTAGCACAGATACGCAGTATTTT; CDR3 protein: CASSLGWLLPSTDTQYF
J gene: TRBJ2-5; D gene: TRBD2; V gene: TRBV2; clone size: -; CDR3 DNA: TGTGCCAGCAGGGGACTAGCGGGAGTAGAGACCCAGTACTTC; CDR3 protein: CASRGLAGVETQYF